A single sample is the source of the 19 T cell receptor beta chains below, sequenced in a study of T-cell memory formation after mild COVID-19. TCRdb redid the calling of the 5' RACE reads with MiXCR, one entry per CDR3 protein. The repertoire holds fewer than 450,000 distinct CDR3 sequences, with less than 25% as singletons. The specimen was PBMCs or a T cell subset sorted from them (not recorded which). These receptors came from an adult woman who had mild COVID-19 (a few samples of this study predate the infection). Cell type and time point are not known.

The genes are TRBV29-1 and TRBJ1-1, with no clear D. Germline V gene data show CDR1 as SQVTM and CDR2 as ANQGSEA. Trimming cost V 6 bases and J 1 base, with 15 bases left between them. CDR3 length: 14 amino acids. This CDR3 reads CSVKPRNRNTEAFF. The CDR3 DNA is TGCAGCGTCAAACCCCGGAACAGGAACACTGAAGCTTTCTTT.

This clonotype was picked up a small number of times. V is TRBV11-2 and J is TRBJ2-3, with D possibly being TRBD1 or TRBD2 (7 bases each). Germline V gene sequence: CDR1 SGHAT, CDR2 FQNNGV. The CDR3 runs 18 residues. V lost 3 bases and J 0 bases, leaving 19 bases between the germline ends. CDR3 loop: CASSLLGGDSYSTDTQYF. CDR3 nucleotides: TGTGCCAGCAGCTTGTTAGGGGGGGACAGCTATAGCACAGATACGCAGTATTTT.

The V call is TRBV6-5, the J call TRBJ2-5; weak D call: TRBD2 (5 bases). V was cut by 2 bases and J by 0 bases, with 10 bases left in between. The CDR3 consists of 15 residues. Germline V gene lookup returns CDR1 MNHEY and CDR2 SVGAGI. The DNA for the CDR3 is TGTGCCAGCAGTTACGGAAGAGGGTACCAAGAGACCCAGTACTTC. Translated, it gives CASSYGRGYQETQYF.

This clonotype appeared many times. The CDR3 DNA reads TGCGCCAGCAGCTTGGGACAGGGGTGGGACACTGAAGCTTTCTTT. Amino acid sequence: CASSLGQGWDTEAFF. The chain uses TRBV5-1 and TRBJ1-1, with 8 positions matching TRBD1. Germline lookup yields CDR1 SGHRS and CDR2 YFSETQ. The J segment lost 3 bases and the V segment lost 0 bases, leaving 4 bases of the junction unmatched. This CDR3 has 15 amino acids.

This sequence joins TRBV24-1 and TRBJ1-1; D unresolved. V was clipped by 11 bases and J by 6 bases, with 12 bases between them. Germline V CDR1 and CDR2: KGHDR, SFDVKD. This CDR3 has 11 residues. The CDR3 protein is CARPGEAEAFF. In DNA form, the CDR3 reads TGTGCCAGGCCTGGGGAGGCTGAAGCTTTCTTT.

CDR3 amino acids: CASSSLTGASTDTQYF. The CDR3 DNA sequence: TGTGCCAGCAGCTCCCTGACAGGGGCTAGCACAGATACGCAGTATTTT. This rearrangement joins TRBV5-6 to TRBJ2-3, with 8 positions matching TRBD1. The junction had 6 bases not matched to a gene; V was cut back by 3 bases and J by 0 bases. This CDR3 region has 16 residues. The germline V gene has CDR1 SGHDT and CDR2 YYEEEE.

The gene calls are TRBV29-1 and TRBJ2-1; D gene ambiguous. Trimming cost V 1 base and J 9 bases, with 13 bases left between them. In germline, CDR1 is SQVTM, CDR2 ANQGSEA. The CDR3 has 13 residues. The CDR3 spells CSVEGHLVIEQFF. The CDR3, as DNA: TGCAGCGTTGAAGGGCACTTGGTTATTGAGCAGTTCTTC.

This clonotype was observed a handful of times. The J gene is TRBJ2-1, the V gene TRBV5-1, with 9 bases identical to TRBD2. Germline V gives CDR1 SGHRS, CDR2 YFSETQ. With 3 bases clipped from V and 6 bases from J, the junction kept 10 bases outside the gene matches. This CDR3 spans 16 amino acids. CDR3 amino acids: CASSWGPSGMSNEQFF. Written as DNA, the CDR3 is TGCGCCAGCAGCTGGGGGCCTAGCGGGATGAGCAATGAGCAGTTCTTC.

The rearrangement joins TRBV29-1 to TRBJ1-4; TRBD1 is a possible D gene (5 bases). Germline CDR1 is SQVTM and CDR2 is ANQGSEA. The V and J ends lost 2 bases and 5 bases respectively, with 15 bases between them. The CDR3 contains 15 residues. DNA for the CDR3: TGCAGCGTTGAACTCCCGGGACGGACGAATGAAAAACTGTTTTTT. It is translated as CSVELPGRTNEKLFF. Combining the CDR3 with reference TRBV29-1 and TRBJ1-4 gives the whole variable domain SAVISQKPSRDICQRGTSLTIQCQVDSQVTMMFWYRQQPGQSLTLIATANQGSEATYESGFVIDKFPISRPNLTFSTLTVSNMSPEDSSIYLCSVELPGRTNEKLFFGSGTQLSVL.

The V gene is TRBV6-2 or TRBV6-3, the J gene TRBJ2-7; the D gene is possibly TRBD1 (5 bases). The CDR3 extends over 14 amino acids. Germline values: CDR1 MNHEY, CDR2 SVGEGT. Trimming took off 2 bases at V and 4 bases at J, with 12 bases between the two ends. The CDR3 protein is CASSYRAGPYEQYF. The CDR3 nucleotides read TGTGCCAGCAGTTACCGAGCAGGGCCTTACGAGCAGTACTTC.

The rearrangement links TRBV9 to TRBJ2-1; D remains ambiguous. Per the germline V gene, CDR1 is SGDLS and CDR2 is YYNGEE. V lost 2 bases and J 1 base, leaving 10 bases between the germline ends. This CDR3 is built from 15 residues. The CDR3 region is CASSVGRSSYNEQFF. CDR3 DNA: TGTGCCAGCAGCGTTGGACGCTCATCCTACAATGAGCAGTTCTTC. Supplemented by reference TRBV9 and TRBJ2-1, the full variable domain reads DSGVTQTPKHLITATGQRVTLRCSPRSGDLSVYWYQQSLDQGLQFLIQYYNGEERAKGNILERFSAQQFPDLHSELNLSSLELGDSALYFCASSVGRSSYNEQFFGPGTRLTVL.

A few counts support this clonotype. The chain is built from TRBV18 and TRBJ1-2; 8 nucleotides match TRBD1. J was trimmed by 1 base and V by 2 bases; bases with no gene match: 3. Per the germline V gene, CDR1 is KGHSH and CDR2 is LQKENI. The CDR3 spans 15 residues. The CDR3 coding sequence is TGTGCCAGCTCACCAGTCGGACAGGGTAACTATGGCTACACCTTC. Amino acids: CASSPVGQGNYGYTF.

This clonotype was detected only a few times. V usage is TRBV11-3 and J usage is TRBJ2-1, with 12 bases lining up with TRBD2. CDR1 and CDR2 (germline): SGHNT, YENEEA. V shed 2 bases and J 14 bases; nucleotides not matched to a gene: 10. The length of the CDR3 is 15 residues. CDR3 amino acids: CASSLPGLAGGGEFF. CDR3 coding DNA: TGTGCCAGCAGCTTACCGGGGCTAGCGGGAGGGGGTGAGTTCTTC.

This clonotype was seen a few times. The V call is TRBV15, the J call TRBJ2-5, with D perhaps being TRBD1 or TRBD2 (5 bases each). The germline gives CDR1 LNHNV, CDR2 YYDKDF (reference sequence). The CDR3 contains 15 residues. Between the trimmed V and J ends, which lost 5 bases and 2 bases, there was a span of 15 bases. CDR3 sequence: CATSEGPGKQETQYF. CDR3 in DNA: TGTGCCACCAGCGAGGGTCCAGGGAAACAAGAGACCCAGTACTTC.

The rearrangement uses TRBV10-3 and TRBJ1-1, with no clear D. Germline V gene sequence: CDR1 ENHRY, CDR2 SYGVKD. This CDR3 is built from 16 residues. V lost 6 bases, J lost 1 base, and 18 bases lay in between. CDR3 nucleotide sequence: TGTGCCATCAGGGACTTATGGCAGAGTCAGAACACTGAAGCTTTCTTT. Its protein product is CAIRDLWQSQNTEAFF.

This clonotype has a handful of counts. The chain employs TRBV7-9 and TRBJ2-7; TRBD1 is a possible D gene (5 bases). V lost 5 bases, J lost 6 bases, and 17 bases lay in between. The CDR3 is 14 amino acids. Germline values: CDR1 SEHNR, CDR2 FQNEAQ (reference sequence). The CDR3 nucleotides read TGTGCCAGCAGCCCTTCGACAGTATACGCCGAGCAGTACTTC. Amino acid sequence: CASSPSTVYAEQYF.

This clonotype was seen a few times. This rearrangement joins TRBV5-1 to TRBJ2-7; no firm D call. The V gene's germline CDR1 is SGHRS and CDR2 YFSETQ. The CDR3 runs to 13 residues. V lost 4 bases and J lost 2, with 10 bases in between. DNA for the CDR3: TGCGCCAGCAGCGTGGCAGCTACCTACGAGCAGTACTTC. The encoded protein is CASSVAATYEQYF.

The chain couples TRBV5-1 to TRBJ2-2, with D hard to call. V dropped 1 base and J dropped 7 bases, with 17 bases sitting between them. This CDR3 comprises 16 residues. The germline V gene encodes CDR1 SGHRS and CDR2 YFSETQ. The CDR3 region is CASSLSGVSGVGELFF. The CDR3 nucleotides are TGCGCCAGCAGCTTGAGTGGTGTGTCAGGCGTCGGGGAGCTGTTTTTT.

This clonotype was counted a few times. V gene TRBV4-3 combines with J gene TRBJ2-5, with D perhaps matching TRBD2 (5 bases). Deletions cut 0 bases from V and 10 bases from J, with 18 bases between. The V gene's germline CDR1 is LGHNA and CDR2 YSLEER. The CDR3 sequence is 15 residues long. The CDR3 coding sequence is TGCGCCAGCAGCCAAGACCCAGGACTCATGAAATTCCAGTACTTC. It is translated as CASSQDPGLMKFQYF.